This TCR beta chain was found in a study of CD8+CD57+ T cells in acquired aplastic anemia. Investigators profiled TCR beta VDJ and CDR3 from genomic DNA template. TCRdb ran MiXCR on the reads and lists one entry per CDR3 protein. The sample records under 75,000 distinct CDR3 sequences, around 50% being singletons. V dropped 4 bases and J dropped 4; count of bases not matched to a gene: 1. The CDR3 is made up of 12 amino acids. The germline V gene encodes CDR1 SNHLY and CDR2 FYNNEI. The sequence was obtained from a human donor in good health, serving as a control. The specimen was sorted CD4+, CD8+, or CD8+CD57+ T cells (not recorded which) from PBMCs. This chain links TRBV2 with TRBJ2-7, with 7 bases matching TRBD2. DNA for the CDR3: TGTGCCAGCAGTGGGGGGGGGTACGAGCAGTACTTC. Translation: CASSGGGYEQYF.